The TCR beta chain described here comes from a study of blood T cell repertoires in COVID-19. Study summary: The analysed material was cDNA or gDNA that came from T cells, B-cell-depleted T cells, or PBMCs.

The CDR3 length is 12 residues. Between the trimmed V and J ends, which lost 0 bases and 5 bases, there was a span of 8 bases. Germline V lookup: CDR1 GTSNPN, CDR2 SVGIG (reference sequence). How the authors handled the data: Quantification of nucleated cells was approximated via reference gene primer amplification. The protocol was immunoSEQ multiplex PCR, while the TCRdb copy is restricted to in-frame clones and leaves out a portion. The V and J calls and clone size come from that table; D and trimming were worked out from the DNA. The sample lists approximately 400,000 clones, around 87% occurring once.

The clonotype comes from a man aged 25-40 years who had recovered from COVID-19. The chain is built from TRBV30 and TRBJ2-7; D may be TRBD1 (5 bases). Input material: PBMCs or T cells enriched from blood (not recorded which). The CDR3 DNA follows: TGTGCCTGGAGTGTTGGACACCACGAGCAGTACTTC. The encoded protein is CAWSVGHHEQYF.